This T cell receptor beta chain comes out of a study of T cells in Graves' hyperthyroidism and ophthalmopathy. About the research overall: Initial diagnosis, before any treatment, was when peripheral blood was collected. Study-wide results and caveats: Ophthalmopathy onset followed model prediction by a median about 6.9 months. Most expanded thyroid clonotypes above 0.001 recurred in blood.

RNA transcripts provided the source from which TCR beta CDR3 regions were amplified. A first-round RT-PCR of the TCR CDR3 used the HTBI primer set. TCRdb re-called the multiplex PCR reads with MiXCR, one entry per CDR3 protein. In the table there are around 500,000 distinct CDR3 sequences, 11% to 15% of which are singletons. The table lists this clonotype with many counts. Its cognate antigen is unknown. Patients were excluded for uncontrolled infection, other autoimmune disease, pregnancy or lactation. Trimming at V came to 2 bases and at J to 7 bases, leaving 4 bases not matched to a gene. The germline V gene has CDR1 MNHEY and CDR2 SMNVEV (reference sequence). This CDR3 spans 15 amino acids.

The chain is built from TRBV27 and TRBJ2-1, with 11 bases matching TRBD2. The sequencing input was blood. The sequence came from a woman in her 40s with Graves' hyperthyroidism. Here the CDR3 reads CASSLNLAGGNEQFF. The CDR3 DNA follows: TGTGCCAGCAGTTTAAACCTAGCGGGAGGAAATGAGCAGTTCTTC.